This T cell receptor (beta chain) stems from a study of memory CD4+ T cells and cytomegalovirus serostatus. Across the study: Donors were healthy Belgian adults, several CMV seropositive and about two dozen seronegative. Study-level findings and limits: About 40% of the roughly 150 known CMV-associated TCRbeta sequences appeared in CD4+ memory. CMV serostatus prediction reached median AUC approximately 0.95, or 0.91 with US-trained model.

With respect to this clone: Its antigen remains unknown.

The table came from immunoSEQ multiplex PCR; TCRdb's copy has only in-frame clones and leaves some out. This table has tens of thousands of clones, roughly 78% appearing once. Germline V lookup: CDR1 SGHNT, CDR2 YENEEA. The V end was cut by 1 base, the J end by 2 bases, with 9 bases between. The length of the CDR3 is 15 residues. Single viable CD3+CD4+CD8-CD45RO+ cells were sorted as the memory CD4+ T cells. Donors' CMV status reflects serum IgG against pp150, pp28, p38, p52. The chain uses TRBV11-3 and TRBJ2-1; weak D call: TRBD1 (5 bases). The sequence was collected from an adult in good health and CMV-seronegative. Input material: memory CD4+ T cells from blood. CDR3 nucleotides: TGTGCCAGCAGCTTAGGATCACAGGCCTACAATGAGCAGTTCTTC. Translated: CASSLGSQAYNEQFF.